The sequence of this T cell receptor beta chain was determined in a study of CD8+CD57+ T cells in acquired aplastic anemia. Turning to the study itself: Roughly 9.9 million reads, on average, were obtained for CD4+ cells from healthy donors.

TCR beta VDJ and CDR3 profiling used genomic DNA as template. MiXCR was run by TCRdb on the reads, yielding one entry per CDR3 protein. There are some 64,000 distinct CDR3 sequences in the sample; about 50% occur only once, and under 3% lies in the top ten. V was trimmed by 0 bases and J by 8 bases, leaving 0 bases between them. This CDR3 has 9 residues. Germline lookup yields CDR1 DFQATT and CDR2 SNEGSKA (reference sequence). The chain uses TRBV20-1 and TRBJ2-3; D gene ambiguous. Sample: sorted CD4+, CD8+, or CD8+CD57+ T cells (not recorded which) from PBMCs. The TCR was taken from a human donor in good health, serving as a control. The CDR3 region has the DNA TGCAGTGCTAGAGATACGCAGTATTTT. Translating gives CSARDTQYF.